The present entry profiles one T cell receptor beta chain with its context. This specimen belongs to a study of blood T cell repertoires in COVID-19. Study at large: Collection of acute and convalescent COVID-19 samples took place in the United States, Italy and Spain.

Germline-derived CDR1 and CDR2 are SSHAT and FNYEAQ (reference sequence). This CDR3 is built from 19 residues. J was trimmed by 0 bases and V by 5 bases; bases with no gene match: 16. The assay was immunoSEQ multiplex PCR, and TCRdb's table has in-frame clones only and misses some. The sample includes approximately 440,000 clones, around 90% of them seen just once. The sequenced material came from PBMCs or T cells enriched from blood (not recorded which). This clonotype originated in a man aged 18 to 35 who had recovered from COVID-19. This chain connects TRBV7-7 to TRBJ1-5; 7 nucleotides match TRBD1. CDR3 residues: CASSPPAGTADHSNQPQHF. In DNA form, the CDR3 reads TGTGCCAGCAGCCCCCCCGCCGGGACAGCAGATCATAGCAATCAGCCCCAGCATTTT.